This T cell receptor (beta chain) was identified during a study of control samples from healthy donors and cancer patients. Here immunoSEQ multiplex PCR was the method, and the copy in TCRdb shows in-frame clones only, minus some. Among around 150,000 clones, approximately 88% were seen once, and the ten largest hold around 4.6%. V was cut by 6 bases and J by 7 bases, with 7 bases left in between. CDR3 length: 11 residues. The chain employs TRBV12-3 or TRBV12-4 and TRBJ1-5; no clear D. Input material: blood. This TCR came from a man younger than 40 in good health. The CDR3 is CASSHGQPQHF. The CDR3 DNA is TGTGCCAGCAGCCATGGGCAGCCCCAGCATTTT.